The source of this T cell receptor (beta chain) is a study of CD8+ T cells in alopecia areata. Points from the study as a whole: Relative to normal scalp, lesional scalp, especially alopecia totalis/universalis, showed higher clonality. In scalp and blood, many expanded lesional clones persisted during tofacitinib.

CDR1 is SGDLS and CDR2 is YYNGEE in the germline V gene. The CDR3 has 15 residues. J gave up 4 bases and V 3 bases, and 6 bases lay outside the gene matches. Treatment given: oral pan-JAK inhibitor, 5-10 mg twice daily. On this clone itself: Its antigen is unknown.

After isolation, RNA underwent reverse transcription to generate cDNA as the sequencing template. Sequencing used immunoSEQ multiplex PCR; TCRdb keeps in-frame clones, though not all of them. The table lists approximately 210,000 clones, under 70% of them singletons. This TCR was recovered from a human donor with alopecia areata. V and J are TRBV9 and TRBJ2-3; 9 bases match TRBD1. The input for sequencing was CD4+ T cells sorted from blood, taken around week 46, from a patient treated with tofacitinib. CDR3 amino acids: CASSGGTGTADTQYF. The CDR3 region has the DNA TGTGCCAGCAGCGGCGGGACAGGGACCGCAGATACGCAGTATTTT.